The TCR beta chain under discussion was sequenced for a study of T cell repertoires in cytomegalovirus infection. Study-wide context: Well-studied HLA-B-restricted epitopes and recently identified HLA-C-restricted epitopes of CMV were both used in the study. Based on public TCR beta signatures, there were indications of CMV infection and of a matching HLA type. Study findings and constraints: Clonotypes of TCR beta that were HLA-C-restricted and CMV-specific dominated the ex vivo response.

Regarding this clonotype: Antigen unknown.

TCRdb analysed the reads with MiXCR anew, one entry per CDR3 protein. This table has about 60,000 distinct CDR3 sequences, roughly a fifth appearing once. The V end was cut by 2 bases, the J end by 4 bases, with 21 bases between. The germline V gene encodes CDR1 PRHDT and CDR2 FYEKMQ (reference sequence). The CDR3 totals 17 residues. This sequence originates from a human donor in good health (CMV status not recorded). Some clones in this sample may be carry-over from other donors' samples. The chain joins TRBV13 to TRBJ2-7, with D possibly being TRBD1 (6 bases). The specimen was CD8+ T cells from cultured PBMCs, collected from culture after CMV antigen stimulation. The CDR3 protein is CASSLRKGGQTRYEQYF. The CDR3 DNA reads as TGTGCCAGCAGCTTAAGGAAAGGGGGACAAACGCGGTACGAGCAGTACTTC.